The entry below describes one T cell receptor beta chain. The data were obtained in a study of blood T cell repertoires in COVID-19. Study information: The samples span acute and convalescent COVID-19 from the United States, Italy and Spain. The cDNA or gDNA used as material had been derived from T cells, B-cell-depleted T cells, or PBMCs.

Measured with immunoSEQ multiplex PCR; TCRdb has only the in-frame clones, and not every one. The table shows fewer than 120,000 clones, with 76% occurring only once. CDR3 size: 15 residues. The V segment lost 5 bases and the J segment 9 bases; nucleotides outside the gene matches: 10. Germline CDR1 is SGDLS and CDR2 is YYNGEE. The clonotype comes from a woman of 80 years or more with acute or convalescent COVID-19. Sequencing was done on a sample of peripheral blood. This chain connects TRBV9 to TRBJ2-1, with TRBD2 matching over 11 bases. The CDR3 bases are TGTGCCAGCAGTCGAATAGCGGGGGGGCGCTCTGAGCAGTTCTTC. The encoded protein is CASSRIAGGRSEQFF.